What follows are 23 T cell receptor beta chains derived from one specimen sequenced in a study of cytomegalovirus exposure and HLA in healthy donors. PCR employed 60 Vbeta and 13 Jbeta primers. TCRdb's table, derived via immunoSEQ multiplex PCR, lists solely in-frame clones and lacks some. This sample has 90,000 to 100,000 clones; roughly 79% occur once, and the top ten carry approximately 2%. Sequenced sample: PBMCs. The source of these receptors is a man aged 40-55 years in good health and CMV-seronegative.

This clone was seen a handful of times. The junction does not match germline at one end; this may be a read error. The chain combines TRBV19 with TRBJ1-5, with TRBD1 as a possible D gene (5 bases). CDR1 is LNHDA, CDR2 SQIVND, per germline (reference sequence). CDR3 length equals 15 residues. This CDR3 reads CASSISQGSHQPQHF. CDR3 DNA sequence: TGTGCCAGTAGTATTTCCCAGGGTAGCCATCAGCCCCAGCATTTT. Variable domain in full (rest from reference TRBV19 and TRBJ1-5): DGGITQSPKYLFRKEGQNVTLSCEQNLNHDAMYWYRQDPGQGLRLIYYSQIVNDFQKGDIAEGYSVSREKKESFPLTVTSAQKNPTAFYLCASSISQGSHQPQHFGDGTRLSIL.

This chain uses TRBV28 with TRBJ2-3, with TRBD2 as a possible D gene (5 bases). Germline V gene sequence: CDR1 MDHEN, CDR2 SYDVKM. With 2 bases removed from V and 6 bases from J, the gap between germline ends came to 9 bases. This CDR3 has 13 residues. The DNA for the CDR3 is TGTGCCAGCAGTTTAAGTAGCGTCGATACGCAGTATTTT. Protein sequence: CASSLSSVDTQYF.

The gene calls are TRBV9 and TRBJ2-3; D may be TRBD2 (7 bases). Germline lookup yields CDR1 SGDLS and CDR2 YYNGEE. V shed 3 bases and J shed 3 bases, with 17 bases lying between them. The CDR3 sequence is 16 residues long. Written as DNA, the CDR3 is TGTGCCAGCAGCGCCATGGGGGGGCTGGCGACAGATACGCAGTATTTT. As protein: CASSAMGGLATDTQYF.

The chain couples TRBV6-1 to TRBJ1-1; no reliable D call. Germline V gene lookup returns CDR1 MNHNS and CDR2 SASEGT. This CDR3 contains 11 residues. The V and J ends lost 6 bases and 11 bases respectively, with 13 bases between them. The CDR3: CASSPVTEAFF. CDR3 DNA: TGTGCCAGCAGCCCGGTAACCGAGGCTTTCTTT.

The chain is built from TRBV7-9 and TRBJ2-7, with 10 bases aligning to TRBD1. Germline CDR1 SEHNR, CDR2 FQNEAQ (reference sequence). The CDR3 contains 14 residues. Trimming removed 3 bases from V and 3 bases from J; junction bases left unmatched: 2. The CDR3 sequence: CASSLGQGIYEQYF. DNA for the CDR3: TGTGCCAGCAGCTTGGGACAGGGGATCTACGAGCAGTACTTC.

The V gene is TRBV27, the J gene TRBJ1-2; D remains unclear. V lost 5 bases to trimming and J lost 6 bases, with 22 bases between them. CDR1 is MNHEY, CDR2 SMNVEV, per germline (reference sequence). The CDR3 is 16 amino acids. The CDR3 region is CASSPHLGRGLHGYTF. CDR3 sequence (DNA): TGTGCCAGCAGTCCCCATCTGGGTCGGGGTTTGCATGGCTACACCTTC.

This clone was seen just once. The chain is built from TRBV6-1 and TRBJ2-5, with 7 bases aligning to TRBD2. This CDR3 has 16 residues. Germline CDR1 is MNHNS and CDR2 is SASEGT. Trimming took 2 bases from V and 5 from J; bases not matched to a gene: 11. DNA of the CDR3: TGTGCCAGCAGTGAATTAGGTGGGAGGGCCGAGGAGACCCAGTACTTC. Its translation is CASSELGGRAEETQYF.

This rearrangement joins TRBV2 to TRBJ1-4; 7 nucleotides align to TRBD1. With 7 bases clipped from V and 8 bases from J, the junction kept 10 bases outside the gene matches. The V gene's germline CDR1 is SNHLY and CDR2 FYNNEI. This CDR3 has 14 residues. CDR3 nucleotide sequence: TGTGCCAGCAAACCGGGACAGACTGTGGAAAAACTGTTTTTT. It specifies CASKPGQTVEKLFF.

This clone was counted a few times. The genes are TRBV7-2 and TRBJ2-5; 10 bases match TRBD2. Germline V gene sequence: CDR1 SGHTA, CDR2 FQGNSA. After removal of 4 bases from V and 3 bases from J, the junction contained 5 bases not matched to a gene. This CDR3 comprises 15 residues. In DNA, the CDR3 is TGTGCCAGCAGCTCAACCGGACTAGCGGAAGAGACCCAGTACTTC. Translating gives CASSSTGLAEETQYF.

The gene calls are TRBV5-4 and TRBJ2-7; 10 bases agree with TRBD1. The CDR3 runs to 15 residues. V lost 4 bases to trimming and J lost 4 bases; unmatched junction nucleotides: 8. Germline V gene data show CDR1 as SGHNT and CDR2 as YYREEE (reference sequence). CDR3 residues: CASSPGTGARYEQYF. The CDR3 coding sequence is TGTGCCAGCAGCCCCGGGACAGGGGCACGATACGAGCAGTACTTC.

The chain uses TRBV19 and TRBJ1-1; D gene ambiguous. Germline lookup yields CDR1 LNHDA and CDR2 SQIVND (reference sequence). The CDR3 length is 12 residues. The V and J ends lost 0 bases and 7 bases respectively, with 6 bases between them. For the CDR3, the DNA is TGTGCCAGTAGTATAGACGAGATTGAAGCTTTCTTT. The encoded protein is CASSIDEIEAFF. The variable domain in full, completed from reference TRBV19 and TRBJ1-1, reads DGGITQSPKYLFRKEGQNVTLSCEQNLNHDAMYWYRQDPGQGLRLIYYSQIVNDFQKGDIAEGYSVSREKKESFPLTVTSAQKNPTAFYLCASSIDEIEAFFGQGTRLTVV.

The rearrangement links TRBV25-1 to TRBJ1-3; D call uncertain. Germline V gene sequence: CDR1 MGHDK, CDR2 SYGVNS. The length of the CDR3 is 15 residues. V was cut by 4 bases and J by 0 bases, with 10 bases left in between. CDR3 region: CASSAEAFSGNTIYF. CDR3 in DNA: TGTGCCAGCAGTGCTGAGGCCTTCTCTGGAAACACCATATATTTT.

V and J are TRBV7-8 and TRBJ2-5; D is perhaps TRBD2 (6 bases). The J call could be wrong; TRBJ2-7 is a better fit for the DNA end. The germline gives CDR1 SGHVS, CDR2 FQNEAQ. The CDR3 is 16 residues long. As DNA, the CDR3 is TGTGCCAGCAGCCCGAGTGGGGGGACGTTTCCCTACGAGCAGTACTTC. It yields the protein CASSPSGGTFPYEQYF.

The CDR3 coding sequence is TGCGCCAGCAGCTTGGTGGTCAGTTCCGTCACCGGGGAGCTGTTTTTT. Protein: CASSLVVSSVTGELFF. V is TRBV5-1 and J is TRBJ2-2; no reliable D call. The CDR3 spans 16 residues. Germline lookup yields CDR1 SGHRS and CDR2 YFSETQ. Deletions cut 0 bases from V and 4 bases from J, with 13 bases between.

V gene TRBV7-3 combines with J gene TRBJ1-2; TRBD1 matches 9 bases. Germline trimming cut 3 bases from V and 3 bases from J; bases unmatched to any gene: 5. CDR3 length equals 15 residues. Germline V gene sequence: CDR1 SGHTA, CDR2 FQGTGA. CDR3 amino acids: CASSLGQGGDYGYTF. The CDR3 DNA follows: TGTGCCAGCAGCTTGGGACAGGGTGGTGACTATGGCTACACCTTC.

CDR3 nucleotide sequence: TGTGCCAGCAGTGGGGGGGGGATGAATGAAAAACTGTTTTTT. It specifies CASSGGGMNEKLFF. V usage is TRBV6-1 and J usage is TRBJ1-4, with D tentatively TRBD1 (5 bases). The germline CDR1 and CDR2 sequences are MNHNS and SASEGT. The germline V and J ends were trimmed by 4 bases and 5 bases, with 11 bases remaining between them. This CDR3 comprises 14 residues.

The V and J genes are TRBV10-3 and TRBJ1-2, with 7 bases identical to TRBD1. J was trimmed by 3 bases and V by 3 bases; bases with no gene match: 4. There are 14 residues in the CDR3. Germline V gene lookup returns CDR1 ENHRY and CDR2 SYGVKD. CDR3 DNA sequence: TGTGCCATCAGTGATGGCAGGGGGGACTATGGCTACACCTTC. Protein: CAISDGRGDYGYTF.

This clone was seen a few times. The chain is built from TRBV7-2 and TRBJ2-7, with D possibly TRBD1 on 5 matching bases. CDR3 length: 14 amino acids. V shed 3 bases and J shed 5 bases, with 14 bases lying between them. Germline lookup yields CDR1 SGHTA and CDR2 FQGNSA. The CDR3 DNA sequence: TGTGCCAGCAGCTTTGGGGCTTTCTCTGACGAGCAGTACTTC. Translated: CASSFGAFSDEQYF. Using reference TRBV7-2 and TRBJ2-7 for the parts outside the CDR3, the full variable domain is GAGVSQSPSNKVTEKGKDVELRCDPISGHTALYWYRQSLGQGLEFLIYFQGNSAPDKSGLPSDRFSAERTGGSVSTLTIQRTQQEDSAVYLCASSFGAFSDEQYFGPGTRLTVT.

This clone appeared once. This chain joins TRBV11-2 and TRBJ2-1; possibly TRBD2 for D (7 bases). The germline V gene has CDR1 SGHAT and CDR2 FQNNGV. The germline V and J ends were trimmed by 7 bases and 3 bases, with 16 bases remaining between them. CDR3 length: 15 amino acids. CDR3 region: CASTPLRGGYNEQFF. The CDR3 DNA is TGTGCCAGCACCCCCCTTAGGGGGGGCTACAATGAGCAGTTCTTC.

The chain joins TRBV9 to TRBJ2-5, with TRBD1 matching 8 bases. CDR3 length: 15 amino acids. Germline loops: CDR1 SGDLS, CDR2 YYNGEE. V trimming: 0 bases; J trimming: 5 bases; junction bases outside the gene matches: 6. This CDR3 is CASSVANRQGETQYF. CDR3 bases: TGTGCCAGCAGCGTAGCTAATAGACAGGGGGAGACCCAGTACTTC.

The rearrangement links TRBV7-2 to TRBJ1-6; weak D call: TRBD1 (5 bases). The germline V and J ends were trimmed by 2 bases and 7 bases, with 9 bases remaining between them. This CDR3 spans 14 amino acids. Germline V gene sequence: CDR1 SGHTA, CDR2 FQGNSA. This chain's CDR3 is CASSLTGTNSPLHF. The CDR3 DNA sequence: TGTGCCAGCAGCTTAACAGGAACAAATTCACCCCTCCACTTT.

The genes are TRBV9 and TRBJ2-6; D is possibly TRBD1 (5 bases). The germline gives CDR1 SGDLS, CDR2 YYNGEE. The ends were cut back, 6 bases at V and 4 bases at J, with 14 bases in the middle. The CDR3 extends over 15 amino acids. The DNA of the CDR3 is TGTGCCAGCACCACCTCAGGGTCAGGGGCCAACGTCCTGACTTTC. This encodes CASTTSGSGANVLTF. Looking up the rest from reference TRBV9 and TRBJ2-6 gives the full variable domain: DSGVTQTPKHLITATGQRVTLRCSPRSGDLSVYWYQQSLDQGLQFLIQYYNGEERAKGNILERFSAQQFPDLHSELNLSSLELGDSALYFCASTTSGSGANVLTFGAGSRLTVL.

The chain combines TRBV6-1 with TRBJ1-2; D is undetermined. V shed 2 bases and J shed 8 bases, with 15 bases lying between them. CDR3 size: 14 residues. CDR1 MNHNS and CDR2 SASEGT come from the germline V gene. CDR3 region: CASSEYFGRGGYTF. The CDR3 coding sequence is TGTGCCAGCAGTGAATACTTTGGCCGAGGGGGCTACACCTTC.